This T cell receptor (beta chain) came from a study of blood T cell repertoires in COVID-19. At the level of the study: Both acute and convalescent COVID-19 samples were obtained from the United States, Italy and Spain. Nucleic acid was either cDNA or gDNA, and it came from T cells, B-cell-depleted T cells, or PBMCs.

V lost 7 bases, J lost 6 bases, and 11 bases stayed unmatched. Germline CDR1 is MNHEY and CDR2 is SMNVEV (reference sequence). The CDR3 contains 15 residues. Under the authors' procedure: Researchers report that nucleated cell counts were estimated from reference gene primer amplification. Sequenced by immunoSEQ multiplex PCR; TCRdb stores in-frame clones only, minus some. The V and J calls and clone size are taken from that table; D and trimming were inferred from the DNA. The sample lists about 170,000 clones, roughly nine tenths occurring once. Participants reported their clinical history, and cohort assignment relied on those reports.

The source material was PBMCs or T cells enriched from blood (not recorded which). This chain links TRBV27 with TRBJ2-3, with 9 bases fitting TRBD2. The TCR was taken from a human donor with acute COVID-19. The donor label of this sample is uncertain. The CDR3 loop reads CASNPRGGGADTQYF. Here the CDR3 DNA reads TGTGCCAGCAACCCACGGGGCGGGGGGGCTGATACGCAGTATTTT.